This TCR beta chain was recorded in a study of T cell responses to AZD1222 COVID-19 vaccine. The wider study: Second-dose intervals of approximately 4 or approximately 12 weeks were pooled.

Study outcomes and limitations: Elevations in Spike-specific TCR breadth and depth followed administration of two AZD1222 doses.

The CDR3 extends over 16 amino acids. Germline V gives CDR1 MNHEY, CDR2 SVGAGI. Trimming removed 2 bases at V and 7 bases at J, with 15 bases between. Clones were read by immunoSEQ multiplex PCR, and TCRdb kept only the in-frame ones, dropping some. The sample records about 97,000 clones, 70% to 90% being singletons. This clone was counted once. Its antigen is not identified. The receptor comes from an adult in good health. This specimen was peripheral blood, taken on day 0 of AZD1222 vaccination. This chain connects TRBV6-5 to TRBJ1-6; D is uncertain. The CDR3: CASSYGEGAWNSPLHF. The CDR3 nucleotides read TGTGCCAGCAGTTACGGGGAGGGAGCGTGGAATTCACCCCTCCACTTT.